The clone carrying this TCR beta chain was detected only a few times. The sample belongs to a study of T cells in Graves' hyperthyroidism and ophthalmopathy. Across the whole study: Peripheral blood was taken when the disease was first diagnosed, before any treatment began.

V was trimmed by 10 bases and J by 10 bases, leaving 17 bases between them. CDR3 size: 13 residues. In germline, CDR1 is KGHSH, CDR2 LQKENI. What was amplified from RNA transcripts were TCR beta CDR3 regions. The HTBI set primed first-round TCR CDR3 RT-PCR. TCRdb processed the multiplex PCR reads anew with MiXCR; each CDR3 protein has one entry. The sample has hundreds of thousands of distinct CDR3 sequences, about 19% seen once. This receptor was obtained from a woman aged 45-65 years with Graves' hyperthyroidism that later progressed to Graves' ophthalmopathy. Sequenced material: blood. The J gene is TRBJ1-6, the V gene TRBV18; tentatively, D is TRBD1 (6 bases). CDR3 sequence: CATHREAGSPLHF. In DNA, the CDR3 is TGTGCCACCCACAGGGAGGCCGGATCACCCCTCCACTTT.